This T cell receptor beta chain was identified in a study of T cells in Graves' hyperthyroidism and ophthalmopathy. This clonotype was seen a handful of times. The CDR3 has 16 residues. Germline lookup yields CDR1 SGHTA and CDR2 FQGNSA. The V gene end was trimmed by 5 bases and the J gene end by 7 bases; junction bases not matched to a gene: 13. The source material, RNA transcripts, was used to amplify TCR beta CDR3 regions. HTBI primers were used for first-round RT-PCR of the TCR CDR3. In TCRdb, the multiplex PCR reads were re-called with MiXCR into one record per CDR3 protein. Of fewer than 450,000 distinct CDR3 sequences detected, about an eighth appear once; the ten largest clones hold under 30%.

The chain recombines TRBV7-2 with TRBJ2-1; TRBD2 aligns across 8 bases. The sequenced material came from blood. The sequence was collected from a man aged 45-65 years with Graves' ophthalmopathy. This chain's CDR3 is CASSPRAGGGQNEQFF. As DNA, the CDR3 is TGTGCCAGCAGCCCCCGGGCGGGAGGTGGTCAAAATGAGCAGTTCTTC.